This TCR beta chain is from a study of shared clonotypes between healthy human individuals. Overall study: Each donor contributed plates that comprised three CD4 naive, three CD4 memory, two CD8 naive and one CD8 memory. Study-level results: Blood was the sole source, and tissue repertoires probably differ. Naive subsets usually exceeded memory subsets in estimated richness.

The assay ran at deep level. Produced via immunoSEQ multiplex PCR; TCRdb's table is partial and in-frame only. The sample carries about 2 million clones, roughly 96% recorded once. Note on this clone: Its antigen is not identified.

Germline V gene sequence: CDR1 SGHVS, CDR2 FNYEAQ. The CDR3 runs to 13 residues. V was shortened by 2 bases and J by 8 bases, with 12 bases between the two germline ends. This sequence was found in a man younger than 35 in good health. The source material was naive CD4+ T cells sorted from blood. Described subset: CD45RA+ positively selected. This rearrangement joins TRBV7-6 to TRBJ1-1; the D gene is possibly TRBD1 (5 bases). In DNA, the CDR3 is TGTGCCAGCAGCTTATCGGAAAGGACAGAAGCTTTCTTT. Its protein product is CASSLSERTEAFF.